The rows below give T cell receptor beta chains drawn from one sample of a study of cytomegalovirus exposure and HLA in healthy donors. Assay: immunoSEQ multiplex PCR; the TCRdb copy retains only in-frame clones and omits some. The data contain roughly 180,000 clones, just under 80% of them singletons. Material: PBMCs. The receptors originated from a woman between 50 and 59 years old in good health and CMV-seropositive. Each CDR3 is given with its conserved first and last residue. Each record gives: D gene, CDR3 length, clone size, V gene, J gene, CDR3 protein, CDR3 DNA. A D gene is named only where the DNA matches it firmly. The size entry is marked missing in some rows and otherwise reads once, few, many or a size class.

TRBD2	19	-	TRBV19	TRBJ2-1	CASSLPPGLAGGRPNEQFF	TGTGCCAGTAGTCTCCCTCCGGGACTAGCGGGGGGGCGCCCTAATGAGCAGTTCTTC
TRBD1	15	-	TRBV9	TRBJ1-5	CASSAGQGANQPQHF	TGTGCCAGCAGTGCGGGACAGGGGGCAAATCAGCCCCAGCATTTT
-	15	-	TRBV5-1	TRBJ1-5	CASSIGTFSNQPQHF	TGCGCCAGCAGCATCGGGACATTTAGCAATCAGCCCCAGCATTTT
TRBD1	14	-	TRBV30	TRBJ2-7	CAWRPGTGPYEQYF	TGTGCCTGGAGACCCGGGACAGGGCCCTACGAGCAGTACTTC
TRBD2	15	-	TRBV7-9	TRBJ2-7	CASSLASASGYEQYF	TGTGCCAGCAGCTTAGCGTCGGCTAGCGGGTACGAGCAGTACTTC
TRBD1	16	-	TRBV6-1	TRBJ1-5	CASSATGPTPLRSQHF	TGTGCCAGCAGTGCGACAGGGCCCACACCCCTCCGCTCCCAGCATTTT
-	11	-	TRBV18	TRBJ1-1	CASSPGTEAFF	TGTGCCAGCTCACCCGGCACTGAAGCTTTCTTT
-	15	-	TRBV4-2	TRBJ2-7	CASSQTGWGAYEQYF	TGTGCCAGCAGCCAAACAGGGTGGGGTGCCTACGAGCAGTACTTC
-	16	-	TRBV4-1	TRBJ1-2	CASSQTPIKGGNGYTF	TGCGCCAGCAGCCAAACACCCATAAAGGGGGGGAATGGCTACACCTTC
TRBD2	17	-	TRBV11-3	TRBJ2-1	CASSLSYRLAGDNEQFF	TGTGCCAGCAGCCTCTCCTATCGACTAGCGGGGGACAATGAGCAGTTCTTC
TRBD1	12	-	TRBV2	TRBJ2-7	CASSYGQGAKYF	TGTGCCAGCAGCTACGGACAGGGGGCTAAGTACTTC
-	12	few	TRBV7-9	TRBJ1-5	CASSYEYQPQHF	TGTGCCAGCAGCTACGAGTATCAGCCCCAGCATTTT
-	12	-	TRBV7-9	TRBJ1-2	CASSPSNYGYTF	TGTGCCAGCAGCCCCTCCAACTATGGCTACACCTTC
TRBD1	12	-	TRBV5-1	TRBJ1-2	CASTLDRDGYTF	TGCGCCAGCACCCTGGACAGGGACGGCTACACCTTC
TRBD1	15	-	TRBV5-6	TRBJ1-4	CASSAGTGVREKLFF	TGTGCCAGCAGCGCCGGGACAGGGGTGAGAGAAAAACTGTTTTTT
TRBD2	14	-	TRBV2	TRBJ2-2	CATRTGGPAGELFF	TGTGCCACCAGAACGGGGGGGCCAGCCGGGGAGCTGTTTTTT
-	14	-	TRBV28	TRBJ2-3	CASRGESNTDTQYF	TGTGCCAGCAGGGGCGAGTCCAACACAGATACGCAGTATTTT
-	12	few	TRBV19	TRBJ1-2	CASSPSHYGYTF	TGTGCCAGTAGTCCTAGCCACTATGGCTACACCTTC
-	17	-	TRBV30	TRBJ1-5	CAWSVPPPGHRNQPQHF	TGTGCCTGGAGTGTACCCCCGCCAGGGCACCGCAATCAGCCCCAGCATTTT
-	13	-	TRBV7-9	TRBJ1-4	CASSPGGGIGLFF	TGTGCCAGCAGCCCGGGTGGAGGTATCGGCCTGTTTTTT
-	14	-	TRBV5-6	TRBJ1-1	CATTGGDMNTEAFF	TGTGCCACCACCGGGGGGGACATGAACACTGAAGCTTTCTTT
TRBD1	12	-	TRBV2	TRBJ1-1	CASRGTGVGAFF	TGTGCCAGCAGGGGGACAGGGGTTGGGGCTTTCTTT
-	15	-	TRBV11-2	TRBJ1-6	CASSLGGNYNSPLHF	TGTGCCAGCAGCTTAGGAGGGAACTATAATTCACCCCTCCACTTT
-	13	-	TRBV30	TRBJ2-3	CAWSITHGDTQYF	TGTGCCTGGAGCATAACTCACGGGGATACGCAGTATTTT
TRBD1	15	-	TRBV2	TRBJ2-1	CASSDWTGDDNEQFF	TGTGCCAGCAGTGATTGGACAGGGGACGACAATGAGCAGTTCTTC
-	12	-	TRBV29-1	TRBJ2-1	CSVARGGNEQFF	TGCAGCGTTGCGAGAGGAGGCAATGAGCAGTTCTTC
-	12	-	TRBV5-4	TRBJ2-7	CNDCSSSYEQYF	TGTAATGATTGCTCTAGCTCCTACGAGCAGTACTTC
-	12	-	TRBV5-6	TRBJ2-1	CASSLGGGEQFF	TGTGCCAGCAGCTTGGGAGGGGGTGAGCAGTTCTTC
-	15	-	TRBV11-2	TRBJ2-7	CASSLHATGSYEQYF	TGTGCCAGCAGCTTACATGCGACAGGATCCTACGAGCAGTACTTC
TRBD1	14	-	TRBV5-6	TRBJ2-5	CASSSFGTARTQYF	TGTGCCAGCAGCTCCTTTGGGACAGCTAGAACCCAGTACTTC
-	14	once	TRBV6-5	TRBJ1-5	CASSYLGPDQPQHF	TGTGCCAGCAGTTACTTGGGCCCGGATCAGCCCCAGCATTTT
TRBD1	15	-	TRBV5-1	TRBJ1-6	CASSGGQGASSPLHF	TGCGCCAGCAGCGGGGGACAGGGGGCGTCTTCACCCCTCCACTTT
-	14	few	TRBV6-1	TRBJ1-5	CASTTVDSNQPQHF	TGTGCCAGCACGACTGTTGATAGCAATCAGCCCCAGCATTTT
-	13	-	TRBV5-6	TRBJ1-1	CASSLGTPQGAFF	TGTGCCAGCAGCTTGGGGACTCCTCAGGGGGCTTTCTTT
TRBD1	13	-	TRBV10-3	TRBJ1-1	CATRDRVGTEAFF	TGTGCCACCAGGGACAGGGTGGGAACTGAAGCTTTCTTT
TRBD1	15	-	TRBV7-3	TRBJ2-2	CASSYTGVGTGELFF	TGTGCCAGCAGCTATACAGGGGTAGGAACCGGGGAGCTGTTTTTT
TRBD2	15	-	TRBV6-1	TRBJ2-3	CASSSGASGLYTQYF	TGTGCCAGCAGTTCTGGGGCTAGCGGGTTGTATACGCAGTATTTT
-	13	-	TRBV2	TRBJ1-1	CASSWRAGTEAFF	TGTGCCAGCAGTTGGAGGGCTGGCACTGAAGCTTTCTTT
TRBD2	18	-	TRBV7-3	TRBJ2-1	CASSFSNAGAGVLNEQFF	TGTGCCAGCAGCTTTAGTAACGCAGGAGCGGGGGTCCTCAATGAGCAGTTCTTC
TRBD1	14	-	TRBV4-2	TRBJ1-4	CASSPGQGNEKLFF	TGTGCCAGCAGCCCTGGACAGGGGAATGAAAAACTGTTTTTT
-	16	-	TRBV6-5	TRBJ1-2	CASSYSLRAGDYGYTF	TGTGCCAGCAGTTACTCGTTGAGGGCTGGGGACTATGGCTACACCTTC
-	14	-	TRBV9	TRBJ1-2	CASSVSRLGDGYTF	TGTGCCAGCAGCGTAAGTCGGCTCGGAGATGGCTACACCTTC